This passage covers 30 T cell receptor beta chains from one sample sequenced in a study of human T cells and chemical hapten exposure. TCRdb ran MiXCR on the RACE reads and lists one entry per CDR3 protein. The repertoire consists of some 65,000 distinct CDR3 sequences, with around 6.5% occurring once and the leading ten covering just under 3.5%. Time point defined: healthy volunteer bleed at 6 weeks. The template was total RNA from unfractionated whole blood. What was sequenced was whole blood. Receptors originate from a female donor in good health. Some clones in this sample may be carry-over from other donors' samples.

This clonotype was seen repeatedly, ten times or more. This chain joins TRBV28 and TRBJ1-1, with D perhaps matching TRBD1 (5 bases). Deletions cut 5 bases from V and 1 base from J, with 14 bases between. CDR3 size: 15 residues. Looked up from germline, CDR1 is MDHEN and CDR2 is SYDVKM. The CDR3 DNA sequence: TGTGCCAGCAGTCTCCCCGGACACTGGAACACTGAAGCTTTCTTT. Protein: CASSLPGHWNTEAFF.

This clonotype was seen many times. In DNA, the CDR3 is TGTGCCAGCAGCCAAGATCAGGGCTTGGGGGATGGCTACACCTTC. It translates to CASSQDQGLGDGYTF. This chain connects TRBV3-1 to TRBJ1-2, with D perhaps TRBD1 (5 bases). CDR1 is LGHDT, CDR2 YNNKEL, per germline (reference sequence). This CDR3 comprises 15 residues. Trimming shortened V by 0 bases and J by 6 bases, and 14 bases separated the two germline ends.

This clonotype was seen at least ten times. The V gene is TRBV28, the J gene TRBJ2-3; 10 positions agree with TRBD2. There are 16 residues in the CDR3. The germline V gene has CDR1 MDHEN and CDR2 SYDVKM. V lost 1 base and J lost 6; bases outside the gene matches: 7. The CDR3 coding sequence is TGTGCCAGCAGTTTATCATGGCTAGCGGGAGTTGATACGCAGTATTTT. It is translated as CASSLSWLAGVDTQYF.

Written as DNA, the CDR3 is TGTGCCAGCAGCCAAGATGTGGCCGTCACCGGGGAGCTGTTTTTT. Its translation is CASSQDVAVTGELFF. The chain combines TRBV3-1 with TRBJ2-2, with D unclear. Trimming left V 0 bases short and J 4 bases short, with 9 bases between. This CDR3 has 15 residues. Germline values: CDR1 LGHDT, CDR2 YNNKEL (reference sequence).

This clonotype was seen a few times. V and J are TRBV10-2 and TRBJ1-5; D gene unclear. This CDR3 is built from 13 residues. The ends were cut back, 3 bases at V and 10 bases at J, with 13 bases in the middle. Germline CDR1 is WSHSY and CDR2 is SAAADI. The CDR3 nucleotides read TGCGCCAGCAGTGAACAGCGACAAGGACCCCAGCATTTT. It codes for CASSEQRQGPQHF.

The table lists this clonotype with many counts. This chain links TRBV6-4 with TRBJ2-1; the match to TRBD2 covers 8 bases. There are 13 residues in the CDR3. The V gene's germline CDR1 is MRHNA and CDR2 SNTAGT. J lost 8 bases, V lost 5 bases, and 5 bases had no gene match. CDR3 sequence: CASSLTSEDEQFF. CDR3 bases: TGTGCCAGCAGTTTGACTAGCGAAGATGAGCAGTTCTTC.

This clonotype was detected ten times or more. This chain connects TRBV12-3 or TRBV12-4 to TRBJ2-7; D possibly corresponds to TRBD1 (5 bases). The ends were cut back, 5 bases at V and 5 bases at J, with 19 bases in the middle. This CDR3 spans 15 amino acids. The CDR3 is CASSPSQGSVDEQYF. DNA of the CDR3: TGTGCCAGCAGTCCCTCCCAGGGTTCTGTCGACGAGCAGTACTTC.

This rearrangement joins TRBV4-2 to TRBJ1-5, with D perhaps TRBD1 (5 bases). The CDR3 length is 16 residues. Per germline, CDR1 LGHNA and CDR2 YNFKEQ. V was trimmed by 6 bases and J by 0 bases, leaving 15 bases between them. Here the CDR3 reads CASRQDPGVSNQPQHF. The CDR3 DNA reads TGTGCCAGCAGACAGGACCCGGGGGTTAGCAATCAGCCCCAGCATTTT.

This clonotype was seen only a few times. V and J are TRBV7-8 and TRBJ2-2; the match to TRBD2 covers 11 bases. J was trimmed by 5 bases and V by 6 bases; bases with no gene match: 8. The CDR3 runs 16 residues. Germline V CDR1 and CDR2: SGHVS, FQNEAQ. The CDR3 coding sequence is TGTGCCAGCAGTCCGATCAGGACTAGCGGGACCGGGGAGCTGTTTTTT. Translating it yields CASSPIRTSGTGELFF. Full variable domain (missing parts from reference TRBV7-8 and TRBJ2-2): GAGVSQSPRYKVAKRGQDVALRCDPISGHVSLFWYQQALGQGPEFLTYFQNEAQLDKSGLPSDRFFAERPEGSVSTLKIQRTQQEDSAVYLCASSPIRTSGTGELFFGEGSRLTVL.

In nucleotides, the CDR3 is TGCAGTGCTAGAAGTAGCGGGAGCTACAATGAGCAGTTCTTC. It specifies CSARSSGSYNEQFF. The V gene is TRBV20-1, the J gene TRBJ2-1, with TRBD2 matching over 9 bases. The ends lost 2 bases at V and 3 bases at J; junction bases unmatched: 2. There are 14 residues in the CDR3. From germline, CDR1 is DFQATT and CDR2 SNEGSKA (reference sequence).

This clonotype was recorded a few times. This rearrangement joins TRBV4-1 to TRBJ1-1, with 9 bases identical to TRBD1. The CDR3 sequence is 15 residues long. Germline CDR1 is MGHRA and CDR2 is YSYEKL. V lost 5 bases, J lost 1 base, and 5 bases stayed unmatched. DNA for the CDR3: TGCGCCAGCAGCAGTGGGACAGGGCCGAACACTGAAGCTTTCTTT. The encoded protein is CASSSGTGPNTEAFF.

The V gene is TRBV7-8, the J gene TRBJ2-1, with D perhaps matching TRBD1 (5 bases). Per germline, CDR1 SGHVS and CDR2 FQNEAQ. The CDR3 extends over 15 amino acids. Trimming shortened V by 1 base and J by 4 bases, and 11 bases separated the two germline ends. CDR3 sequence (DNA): TGTGCCAGCAGCTTAGAGGCAGGGAAATACAATGAGCAGTTCTTC. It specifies CASSLEAGKYNEQFF.

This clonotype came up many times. The CDR3 is CASSYDYQGQGYEQYF. In nucleotides, the CDR3 is TGCGCCAGCAGTTACGATTATCAGGGACAGGGATACGAGCAGTACTTC. V usage is TRBV4-1 and J usage is TRBJ2-7, with 9 bases matching TRBD1. The CDR3 is 16 amino acids. Germline CDR1 reads MGHRA; CDR2 reads YSYEKL. Germline trimming cut 6 bases from V and 4 bases from J; bases unmatched to any gene: 13.

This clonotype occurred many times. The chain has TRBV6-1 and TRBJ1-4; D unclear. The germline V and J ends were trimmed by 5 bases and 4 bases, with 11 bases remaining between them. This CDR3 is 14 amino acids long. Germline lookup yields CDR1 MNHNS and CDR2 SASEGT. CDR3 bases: TGTGCCAGCAGTCACCGGGCCGATAATGAAAAACTGTTTTTT. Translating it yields CASSHRADNEKLFF.

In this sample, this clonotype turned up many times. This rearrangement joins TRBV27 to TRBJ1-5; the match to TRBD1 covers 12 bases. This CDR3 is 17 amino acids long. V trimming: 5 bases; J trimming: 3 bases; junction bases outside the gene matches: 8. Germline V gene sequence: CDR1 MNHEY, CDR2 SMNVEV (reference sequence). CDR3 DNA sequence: TGTGCCAGCAGTAACGGGACAGGGGGCGCACTCAATCAGCCCCAGCATTTT. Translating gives CASSNGTGGALNQPQHF.

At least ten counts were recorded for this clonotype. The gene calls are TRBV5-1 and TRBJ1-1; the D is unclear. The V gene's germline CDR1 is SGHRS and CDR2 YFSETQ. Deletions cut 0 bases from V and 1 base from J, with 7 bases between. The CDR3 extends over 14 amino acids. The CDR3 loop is CASSLGPRNTEAFF. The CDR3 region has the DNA TGCGCCAGCAGCTTGGGCCCAAGGAACACTGAAGCTTTCTTT.

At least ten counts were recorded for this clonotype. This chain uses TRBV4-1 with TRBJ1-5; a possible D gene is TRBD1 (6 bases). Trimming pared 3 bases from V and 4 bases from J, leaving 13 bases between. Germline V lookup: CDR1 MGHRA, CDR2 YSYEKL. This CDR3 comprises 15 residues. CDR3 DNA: TGCGCCAGCAGCCAGACCACAGGGTGGAATCAGCCCCAGCATTTT. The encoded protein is CASSQTTGWNQPQHF.

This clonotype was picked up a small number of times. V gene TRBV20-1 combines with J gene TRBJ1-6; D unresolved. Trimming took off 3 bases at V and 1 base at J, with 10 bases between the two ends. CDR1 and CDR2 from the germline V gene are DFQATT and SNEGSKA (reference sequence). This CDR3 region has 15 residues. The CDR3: CSARGRESYNSPLHF. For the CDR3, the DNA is TGCAGTGCTAGGGGGAGGGAGTCCTATAATTCACCCCTCCACTTT.

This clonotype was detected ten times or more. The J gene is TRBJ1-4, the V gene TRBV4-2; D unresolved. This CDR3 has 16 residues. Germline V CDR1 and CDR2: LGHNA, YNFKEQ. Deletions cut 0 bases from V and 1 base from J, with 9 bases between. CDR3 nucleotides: TGTGCCAGCAGCCAAGATTTCAGCGTAACTAATGAAAAACTGTTTTTT. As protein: CASSQDFSVTNEKLFF.

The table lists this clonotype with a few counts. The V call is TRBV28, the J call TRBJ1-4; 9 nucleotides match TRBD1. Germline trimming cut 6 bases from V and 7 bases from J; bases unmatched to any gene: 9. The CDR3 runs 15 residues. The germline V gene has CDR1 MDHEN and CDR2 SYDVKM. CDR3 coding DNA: TGTGCCAGCAGACAACAGGGGGCGCGAGGTGAAAAACTGTTTTTT. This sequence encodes CASRQQGARGEKLFF.

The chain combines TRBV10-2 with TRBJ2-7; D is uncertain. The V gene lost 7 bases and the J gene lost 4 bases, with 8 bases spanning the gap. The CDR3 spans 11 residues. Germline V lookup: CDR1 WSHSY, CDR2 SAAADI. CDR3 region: CASKVGYEQYF. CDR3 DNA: TGCGCCAGCAAAGTCGGGTACGAGCAGTACTTC.

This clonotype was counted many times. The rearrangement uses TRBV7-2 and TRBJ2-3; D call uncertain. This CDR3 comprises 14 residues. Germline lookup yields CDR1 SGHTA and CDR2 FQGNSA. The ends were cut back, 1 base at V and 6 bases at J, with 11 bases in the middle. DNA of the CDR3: TGTGCCAGCAGCTTAGAAAGGGTCCCGGATACGCAGTATTTT. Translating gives CASSLERVPDTQYF.

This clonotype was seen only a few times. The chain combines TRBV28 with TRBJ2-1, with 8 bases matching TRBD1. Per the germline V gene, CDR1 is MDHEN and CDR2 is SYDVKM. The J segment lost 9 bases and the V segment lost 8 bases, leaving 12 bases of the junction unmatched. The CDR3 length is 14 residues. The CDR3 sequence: CASGDRPARGEQFF. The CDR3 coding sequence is TGTGCCAGCGGGGACAGGCCGGCGCGCGGTGAGCAGTTCTTC.

CDR3 residues: CASSVLGESDYGYTF. For the CDR3, the DNA is TGTGCCAGCAGCGTTTTAGGGGAGAGTGACTATGGCTACACCTTC. The chain carries TRBV9 and TRBJ1-2, with D perhaps matching TRBD1 (5 bases). Trimming removed 2 bases at V and 3 bases at J, with 14 bases between. This CDR3 has 15 residues. The germline gives CDR1 SGDLS, CDR2 YYNGEE.

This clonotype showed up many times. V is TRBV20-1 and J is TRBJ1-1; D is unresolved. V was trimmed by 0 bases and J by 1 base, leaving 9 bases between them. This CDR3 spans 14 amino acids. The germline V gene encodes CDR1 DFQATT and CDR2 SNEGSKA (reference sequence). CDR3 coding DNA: TGCAGTGCTAGAGATACACCGCAGAACACTGAAGCTTTCTTT. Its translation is CSARDTPQNTEAFF.

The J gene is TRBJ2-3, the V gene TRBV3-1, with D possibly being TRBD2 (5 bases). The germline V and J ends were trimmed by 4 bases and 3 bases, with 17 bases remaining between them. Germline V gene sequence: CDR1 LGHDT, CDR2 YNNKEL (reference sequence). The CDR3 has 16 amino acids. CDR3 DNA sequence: TGTGCCAGCAGCCCACTAGGTTGGTCCGGAACAGATACGCAGTATTTT. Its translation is CASSPLGWSGTDTQYF.

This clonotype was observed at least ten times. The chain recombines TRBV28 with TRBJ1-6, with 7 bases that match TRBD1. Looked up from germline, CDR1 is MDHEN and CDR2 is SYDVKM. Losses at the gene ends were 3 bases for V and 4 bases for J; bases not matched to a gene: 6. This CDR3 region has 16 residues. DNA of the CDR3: TGTGCCAGCAGTTTCTCGACAGGGCGATATAATTCACCCCTCCACTTT. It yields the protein CASSFSTGRYNSPLHF.

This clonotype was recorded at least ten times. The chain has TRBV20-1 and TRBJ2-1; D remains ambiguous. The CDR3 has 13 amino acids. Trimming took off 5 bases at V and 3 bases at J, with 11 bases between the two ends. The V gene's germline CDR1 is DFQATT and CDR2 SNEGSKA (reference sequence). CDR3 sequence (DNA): TGCAGTGCTGACGGTACACTCTACAATGAGCAGTTCTTC. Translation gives CSADGTLYNEQFF.

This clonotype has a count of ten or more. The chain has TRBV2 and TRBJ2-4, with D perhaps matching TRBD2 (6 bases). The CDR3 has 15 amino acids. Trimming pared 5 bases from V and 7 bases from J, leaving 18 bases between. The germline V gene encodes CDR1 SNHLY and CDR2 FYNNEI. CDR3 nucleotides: TGTGCCAGCAGTTCTGGAGGGACCCCTCGGAACATTCAGTACTTC. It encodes CASSSGGTPRNIQYF. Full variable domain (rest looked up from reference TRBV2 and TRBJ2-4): EPEVTQTPSHQVTQMGQEVILRCVPISNHLYFYWYRQILGQKVEFLVSFYNNEISEKSEIFDDQFSVERPDGSNFTLKIRSTKLEDSAMYFCASSSGGTPRNIQYFGAGTRLSVL.

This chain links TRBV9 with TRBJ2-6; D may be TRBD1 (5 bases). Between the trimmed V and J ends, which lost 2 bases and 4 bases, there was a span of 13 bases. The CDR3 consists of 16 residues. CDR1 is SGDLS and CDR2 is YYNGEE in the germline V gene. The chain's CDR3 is CASSVQTGAGANVLTF. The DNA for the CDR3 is TGTGCCAGCAGCGTCCAAACAGGAGCAGGGGCCAACGTCCTGACTTTC.